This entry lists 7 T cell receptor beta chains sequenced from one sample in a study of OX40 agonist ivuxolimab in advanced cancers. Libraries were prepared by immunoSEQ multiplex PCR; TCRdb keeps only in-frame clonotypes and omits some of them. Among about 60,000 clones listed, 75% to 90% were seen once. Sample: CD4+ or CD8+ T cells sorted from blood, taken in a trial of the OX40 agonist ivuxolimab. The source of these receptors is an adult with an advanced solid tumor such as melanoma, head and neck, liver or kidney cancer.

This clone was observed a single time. This CDR3 is CASSVGNSLGAQYF. The CDR3 region has the DNA TGTGCCAGCAGCGTAGGCAACTCCTTGGGGGCCCAGTACTTC. The rearrangement joins TRBV9 to TRBJ2-5, with D perhaps given as TRBD1 or TRBD2 (5 bases each). The CDR3 is 14 amino acids. Germline loops: CDR1 SGDLS, CDR2 YYNGEE. Trimming cost V 0 bases and J 9 bases, with 15 bases left between them.

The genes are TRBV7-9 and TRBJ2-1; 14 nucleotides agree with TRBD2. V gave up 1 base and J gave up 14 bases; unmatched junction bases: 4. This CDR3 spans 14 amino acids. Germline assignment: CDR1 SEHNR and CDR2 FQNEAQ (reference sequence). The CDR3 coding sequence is TGTGCCAGCAGCTTAGGGGGACTAGCGGGAGATAAGTTCTTC. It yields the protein CASSLGGLAGDKFF.

The CDR3 coding sequence is TGTGCCAGCCAAGTCCCGGGTGGGGGCACTGAAGCTTTCTTT. It yields the protein CASQVPGGGTEAFF. The rearrangement uses TRBV5-6 and TRBJ1-1; D might be TRBD1 (5 bases). The CDR3 loop spans 14 amino acids. The V end was cut by 7 bases, the J end by 4 bases, with 17 bases between. The germline V gene has CDR1 SGHDT and CDR2 YYEEEE.

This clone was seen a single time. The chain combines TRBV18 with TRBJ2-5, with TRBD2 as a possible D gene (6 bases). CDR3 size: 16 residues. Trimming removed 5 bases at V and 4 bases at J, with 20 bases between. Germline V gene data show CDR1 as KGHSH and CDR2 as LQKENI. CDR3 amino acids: CASSLKTPLAAETQYF. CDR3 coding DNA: TGTGCCAGCTCATTAAAAACCCCACTAGCAGCAGAGACCCAGTACTTC.

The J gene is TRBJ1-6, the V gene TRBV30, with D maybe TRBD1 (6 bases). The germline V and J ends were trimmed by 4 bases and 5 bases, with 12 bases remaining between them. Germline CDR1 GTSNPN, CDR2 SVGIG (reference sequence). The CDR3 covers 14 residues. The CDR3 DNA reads TGTGCCTGGAACCTAGGGGGGGATAATTCACCCCTCCACTTT. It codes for CAWNLGGDNSPLHF.

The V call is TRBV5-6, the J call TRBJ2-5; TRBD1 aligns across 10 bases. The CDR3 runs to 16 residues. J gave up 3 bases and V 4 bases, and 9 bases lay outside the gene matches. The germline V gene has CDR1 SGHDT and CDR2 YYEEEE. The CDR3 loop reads CASSLPSTGGKETQYF. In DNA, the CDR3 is TGTGCCAGCAGCCTACCGTCGACAGGGGGCAAAGAGACCCAGTACTTC.

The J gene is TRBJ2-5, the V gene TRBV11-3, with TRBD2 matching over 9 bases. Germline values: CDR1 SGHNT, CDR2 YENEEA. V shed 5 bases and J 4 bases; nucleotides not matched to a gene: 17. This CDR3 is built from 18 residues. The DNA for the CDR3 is TGTGCCAGCAGCCGCGGGGTAGCGGGGGCCGGGTTTGCAGAGACCCAGTACTTC. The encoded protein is CASSRGVAGAGFAETQYF.